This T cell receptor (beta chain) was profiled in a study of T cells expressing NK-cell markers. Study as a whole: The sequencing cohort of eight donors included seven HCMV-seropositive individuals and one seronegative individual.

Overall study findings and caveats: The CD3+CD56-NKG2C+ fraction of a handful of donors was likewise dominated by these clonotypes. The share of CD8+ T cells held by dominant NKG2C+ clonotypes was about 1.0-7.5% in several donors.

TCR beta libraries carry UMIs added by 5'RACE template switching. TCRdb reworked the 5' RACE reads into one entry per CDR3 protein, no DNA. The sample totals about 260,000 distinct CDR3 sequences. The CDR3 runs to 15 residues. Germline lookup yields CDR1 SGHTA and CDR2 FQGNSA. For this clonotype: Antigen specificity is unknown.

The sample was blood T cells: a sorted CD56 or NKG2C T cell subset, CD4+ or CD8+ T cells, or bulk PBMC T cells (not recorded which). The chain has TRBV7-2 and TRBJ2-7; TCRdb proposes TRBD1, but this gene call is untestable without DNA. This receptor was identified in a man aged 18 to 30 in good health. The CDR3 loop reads CASSLEGGTTYEQYF.